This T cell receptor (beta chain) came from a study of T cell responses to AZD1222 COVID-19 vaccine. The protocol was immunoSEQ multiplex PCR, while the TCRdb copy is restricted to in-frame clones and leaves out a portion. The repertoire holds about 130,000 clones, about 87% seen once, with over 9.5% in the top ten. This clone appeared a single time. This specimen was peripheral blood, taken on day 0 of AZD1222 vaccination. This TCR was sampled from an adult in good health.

CDR3 nucleotide sequence: TGCGCCAGCAGCCGGACATCCGGGGTGACAAGGTACCAACAAGAGACCCAGTACTTC. This codes for CASSRTSGVTRYQQETQYF. The V call is TRBV5-1, the J call TRBJ2-5; D possibly uses TRBD1 or TRBD2 (5 bases each). The CDR3 runs to 19 residues. From germline, CDR1 is SGHRS and CDR2 YFSETQ. V lost 4 bases and J lost 2, with 27 bases in between.